A selection of T cell receptor beta chains follows, all from one sample in a study of molecular identifiers for immune sequencing clone quantification. TCRdb re-analysed the PCR reads in MiXCR, keeping a single row per CDR3 protein. Of more than 85,000 distinct CDR3 sequences in the sample, roughly 38% are singletons; the top ten hold around 4.2%. The specimen was naive CD8+ T cells from blood, with Jurkat cell RNA spiked in. These receptors all stem from a human donor in good health. Some libraries in this study had Jurkat cell RNA spiked in. CDR3s leave out the opening cysteine and the closing phenylalanine or tryptophan.

v_call: TRBV13
cdr3_aa: ASSLDGQPQH

v_call: TRBV4-3
cdr3_aa: ASSQDFRGSEKLF

v_call: TRBV6-8
cdr3_aa: ASLECNQPQH

v_call: TRBV7-2
cdr3_aa: ASNKEGDRPYEQY

v_call: TRBV2
cdr3_aa: ASIDLARDTQY

v_call: TRBV9
cdr3_aa: ASSVIATGGLDTQY

v_call: TRBV7-9
cdr3_aa: ASSSLGGQY

v_call: TRBV15
cdr3_aa: ATSRDRGRDSPLH

v_call: TRBV19
cdr3_aa: ASSIDLSGTRSGANVLT

v_call: TRBV4-1
cdr3_aa: ASSQDEGGRPTKQY

v_call: TRBV11-2
cdr3_aa: ASRTGSPEAF

v_call: TRBV7-2
cdr3_aa: ASSLARRVYQEPQY

v_call: TRBV7-8
cdr3_aa: ASSLPRVGYEQY

v_call: TRBV27
cdr3_aa: ASSSTGANAYEQY

v_call: TRBV5-8
cdr3_aa: ASSLGPHQPQH

v_call: TRBV12-3/TRBV12-4
cdr3_aa: ASSTPGRSYGYT

v_call: TRBV12-3/TRBV12-4
cdr3_aa: ASSLAGGITDTQY

v_call: TRBV27
cdr3_aa: ASSSGQMTYEQY

v_call: TRBV11-2
cdr3_aa: ASSSDISYNEQF

v_call: TRBV12-3/TRBV12-4
cdr3_aa: ASSFNVGELF

v_call: TRBV7-2
cdr3_aa: ASSLGARTQETQY

v_call: TRBV28
cdr3_aa: ASSWAGGIYEQY

v_call: TRBV4-1
cdr3_aa: ASSPSGVNTGELF

v_call: TRBV27
cdr3_aa: ASSPNLASQNIQY

v_call: TRBV4-3
cdr3_aa: ASSQDYRAHQPQH

v_call: TRBV4-3
cdr3_aa: ASSPTGLSGNTIY

v_call: TRBV9
cdr3_aa: ASSPRGASYEQY

v_call: TRBV14
cdr3_aa: AGPGTSGRGTYEQY

v_call: TRBV6-2/TRBV6-3
cdr3_aa: ASSYSLAGADQAKNIQY

v_call: TRBV4-3
cdr3_aa: ASSQVWGPTNEKLL

v_call: TRBV7-2
cdr3_aa: ASSRKLAGVYTDTQY

v_call: TRBV27
cdr3_aa: ASRILAGGADTQY

v_call: TRBV5-4
cdr3_aa: ATKSRAGGISGANVLT

v_call: TRBV7-8
cdr3_aa: ASSLSGYEQY

v_call: TRBV21-1
cdr3_aa: ASCPPPEAF

v_call: TRBV9
cdr3_aa: ASSASPTSGTYEQY